This TCR beta chain was identified in a study of PD-1 blockade in classical Hodgkin lymphoma. About the study: Patients were given intravenous nivolumab, 3 mg/kg, every 2 weeks.

Relapse was seen in all patients after autologous stem cell transplantation, and brentuximab vedotin exposure was variable. TCRdb's copy holds only in-frame clones and misses some; the assay was immunoSEQ multiplex PCR. The sample includes roughly 16,000 clones, over 70% of them seen just once. This clone was found a few times. Its specificity is unknown. CDR3 length: 15 amino acids. V lost 0 bases and J lost 7, with 11 bases in between. Germline CDR1 and CDR2: SGHDT and YYEEEE. General study findings and limits: Newly diagnosed and completely responding patients shared comparable baseline diversity. Whereas CD4+ TCR diversity had risen significantly by C4D1, CD8+ TCR diversity had not.

The V gene is TRBV5-6, the J gene TRBJ1-6; no firm D call. The sample here was peripheral blood mononuclear cells (PBMCs), taken at baseline. The receptor was derived from a human donor with classical Hodgkin lymphoma. Written as DNA, the CDR3 is TGTGCCAGCAGCTTGGAAAGGGTTAAGAATTCACCCCTCCACTTT. It encodes CASSLERVKNSPLHF.